These T cell receptor beta chains were read from a single sample in a study of early stage breast cancer tumors. Only in-frame clones appear in the TCRdb table, and some are missing; sequencing was by immunoSEQ multiplex PCR. The sample has some 6,500 clones, 73% seen once. The sample was normal breast tissue next to the tumor. The receptors shown here come from a person in their 40s with breast cancer. Both conserved end residues are part of each CDR3. Fields, in order: clone size, V gene, CDR3 length, D gene, J gene, CDR3 protein, CDR3 DNA. D genes are given only for firm matches. Only some rows state a clone size, as once, few, many or a class for expanded clones.

abundance: NA; v_gene: TRBV25-1; len: 14; d_gene: NA; j_gene: TRBJ2-1; CDR3aa: CASSEQGNYNEQFF; CDR3nt: TGTGCCAGCAGTGAACAGGGTAACTACAATGAGCAGTTCTTC
abundance: NA; v_gene: TRBV2; len: 15; d_gene: TRBD1; j_gene: TRBJ2-7; CDR3aa: CASSEAGTGGYEQYF; CDR3nt: TGTGCCAGCAGTGAAGCGGGGACAGGGGGCTACGAGCAGTACTTC
abundance: NA; v_gene: TRBV6-4; len: 16; d_gene: TRBD2; j_gene: TRBJ2-1; CDR3aa: CASSDSAGGSYNEQFF; CDR3nt: TGTGCCAGCAGTGACTCAGCGGGAGGGTCCTACAATGAGCAGTTCTTC
abundance: NA; v_gene: TRBV5-4; len: 16; d_gene: NA; j_gene: TRBJ1-1; CDR3aa: CASSLGVRAEVTEAFF; CDR3nt: TGTGCCAGCAGCTTGGGGGTTAGGGCGGAGGTCACTGAAGCTTTCTTT
abundance: once; v_gene: TRBV6-4; len: 13; d_gene: NA; j_gene: TRBJ1-5; CDR3aa: CASIRRINQPQHF; CDR3nt: TGTGCCAGCATTCGACGGATTAATCAGCCCCAGCATTTT
abundance: NA; v_gene: TRBV4-1; len: 15; d_gene: NA; j_gene: TRBJ2-1; CDR3aa: CASSLDDTGRGEQFF; CDR3nt: TGCGCCAGCAGCCTCGACGACACGGGGCGGGGTGAGCAGTTCTTC
abundance: NA; v_gene: TRBV20-1; len: 11; d_gene: NA; j_gene: TRBJ2-5; CDR3aa: CSASSGETQYF; CDR3nt: TGCAGTGCTAGTTCCGGGGAGACCCAGTACTTC
abundance: NA; v_gene: TRBV7-9; len: 16; d_gene: NA; j_gene: TRBJ1-2; CDR3aa: CASSLETARWDYGYTF; CDR3nt: TGTGCCAGCAGCTTAGAAACTGCCAGGTGGGATTATGGCTACACCTTC
abundance: NA; v_gene: TRBV5-4; len: 19; d_gene: NA; j_gene: TRBJ2-1; CDR3aa: CASTASGLGGWGSYNEQFF; CDR3nt: TGTGCCAGCACCGCATCGGGACTAGGGGGCTGGGGGTCCTACAATGAGCAGTTCTTC
abundance: few; v_gene: TRBV7-2; len: 13; d_gene: TRBD1; j_gene: TRBJ2-7; CDR3aa: CASGRDRQYEQYF; CDR3nt: TGTGCCAGCGGGCGGGACAGGCAGTACGAGCAGTACTTC
abundance: NA; v_gene: TRBV30; len: 17; d_gene: TRBD2; j_gene: TRBJ2-1; CDR3aa: CAWRVPSRAGFYNEQFF; CDR3nt: TGTGCCTGGAGGGTCCCTTCTCGAGCGGGATTCTACAATGAGCAGTTCTTC
abundance: few; v_gene: TRBV6-4; len: 13; d_gene: NA; j_gene: TRBJ2-1; CDR3aa: CASSDRGNNEQFF; CDR3nt: TGTGCCAGCAGTGACAGGGGAAACAATGAGCAGTTCTTC
abundance: NA; v_gene: TRBV10-3; len: 18; d_gene: TRBD2; j_gene: TRBJ2-3; CDR3aa: CAISEGASGAGWTDTQYF; CDR3nt: TGTGCCATCAGTGAGGGGGCATCGGGAGCGGGATGGACAGATACGCAGTATTTT
abundance: few; v_gene: TRBV7-9; len: 14; d_gene: NA; j_gene: TRBJ2-3; CDR3aa: CASSLDWGGDTQYF; CDR3nt: TGTGCCAGCAGCCTAGACTGGGGCGGTGATACGCAGTATTTT
abundance: once; v_gene: TRBV29-1; len: 11; d_gene: NA; j_gene: TRBJ2-7; CDR3aa: CSVTNSYEQYF; CDR3nt: TGCAGCGTTACTAACTCCTACGAGCAGTACTTC
abundance: few; v_gene: TRBV29-1; len: 16; d_gene: NA; j_gene: TRBJ2-5; CDR3aa: CSVEEQGESNQETQYF; CDR3nt: TGCAGCGTTGAAGAGCAGGGAGAATCCAACCAAGAGACCCAGTACTTC
abundance: NA; v_gene: TRBV7-9; len: 15; d_gene: NA; j_gene: TRBJ1-2; CDR3aa: CASSLRTGRNYGYTF; CDR3nt: TGTGCCAGCAGCTTAAGGACGGGACGCAACTATGGCTACACCTTC
abundance: NA; v_gene: TRBV11-3; len: 16; d_gene: NA; j_gene: TRBJ1-3; CDR3aa: CASSLVKTGSGNTIYF; CDR3nt: TGTGCCAGCAGCTTAGTGAAGACAGGATCTGGAAACACCATATATTTT
abundance: NA; v_gene: TRBV4-2; len: 14; d_gene: NA; j_gene: TRBJ1-2; CDR3aa: CASSLDLGNYGYTF; CDR3nt: TGTGCCAGCAGCTTGGATTTGGGGAACTATGGCTACACCTTC
abundance: large; v_gene: TRBV7-7; len: 14; d_gene: TRBD2; j_gene: TRBJ2-7; CDR3aa: CASSFSGSIHEQYF; CDR3nt: TGTGCTAGCAGCTTTAGCGGGAGCATCCACGAGCAGTACTTC
abundance: once; v_gene: TRBV5-5; len: 16; d_gene: TRBD1; j_gene: TRBJ1-6; CDR3aa: CASSSGTGNYNSPLHF; CDR3nt: TGTGCCAGCAGCTCCGGGACAGGAAATTATAATTCACCCCTCCACTTT
abundance: few; v_gene: TRBV4-2; len: 16; d_gene: TRBD2; j_gene: TRBJ2-7; CDR3aa: CASSQDGASGHYEQYF; CDR3nt: TGTGCCAGCAGCCAAGACGGGGCTAGCGGACACTACGAGCAGTACTTC
abundance: once; v_gene: TRBV29-1; len: 12; d_gene: TRBD1; j_gene: TRBJ1-2; CDR3aa: CSVVQGAKGYTF; CDR3nt: TGCAGCGTTGTTCAGGGGGCGAAAGGCTACACCTTC
abundance: NA; v_gene: TRBV5-8; len: 14; d_gene: NA; j_gene: TRBJ1-5; CDR3aa: CASRIGVGNQPQHF; CDR3nt: TGTGCCAGCAGAATAGGGGTAGGCAATCAGCCCCAGCATTTT
abundance: NA; v_gene: TRBV5-1; len: 14; d_gene: TRBD1; j_gene: TRBJ1-1; CDR3aa: CASTMTGGNTEAFF; CDR3nt: TGCGCCAGCACCATGACAGGGGGCAACACTGAAGCTTTCTTT
abundance: NA; v_gene: TRBV11-2; len: 13; d_gene: TRBD2; j_gene: TRBJ2-5; CDR3aa: CATCLAGEQTQYF; CDR3nt: TGTGCCACTTGCCTAGCGGGAGAGCAGACCCAGTACTTC
abundance: NA; v_gene: TRBV14; len: 16; d_gene: NA; j_gene: TRBJ2-7; CDR3aa: CASSQAFGKAGYEQYF; CDR3nt: TGTGCCAGCAGCCAAGCTTTCGGCAAGGCAGGCTACGAGCAGTACTTC
abundance: NA; v_gene: TRBV9; len: 14; d_gene: NA; j_gene: TRBJ1-1; CDR3aa: CASSVGQANTEAFF; CDR3nt: TGTGCCAGCAGCGTAGGACAGGCGAACACTGAAGCTTTCTTT
abundance: NA; v_gene: TRBV12-5; len: 13; d_gene: NA; j_gene: TRBJ2-3; CDR3aa: CASGPNGPDTQYF; CDR3nt: TGTGCTAGTGGCCCCAACGGACCGGATACGCAGTATTTT
abundance: NA; v_gene: TRBV5-4; len: 16; d_gene: TRBD2; j_gene: TRBJ2-5; CDR3aa: CASSSQTSGGEETQYF; CDR3nt: TGTGCCAGCAGCTCTCAGACTAGCGGAGGGGAGGAGACCCAGTACTTC
abundance: NA; v_gene: TRBV6-6; len: 13; d_gene: NA; j_gene: TRBJ1-6; CDR3aa: CASEDRDNSPLHF; CDR3nt: TGTGCCAGCGAGGATAGGGATAATTCACCCCTCCACTTT
abundance: NA; v_gene: TRBV18; len: 17; d_gene: TRBD2; j_gene: TRBJ2-3; CDR3aa: CASSPWGSGRGTDTQYF; CDR3nt: TGTGCCAGCTCACCGTGGGGTAGCGGGAGAGGGACAGATACGCAGTATTTT
abundance: few; v_gene: TRBV5-4; len: 14; d_gene: TRBD1; j_gene: TRBJ1-1; CDR3aa: CASSLGGQGKRAFF; CDR3nt: TGTGCCAGCAGCTTGGGGGGACAGGGGAAGAGGGCTTTCTTT
abundance: NA; v_gene: TRBV4-2; len: 16; d_gene: TRBD2; j_gene: TRBJ2-7; CDR3aa: CASSQEEVAGVNEQYF; CDR3nt: TGTGCCAGCAGCCAAGAGGAGGTAGCGGGAGTCAACGAGCAGTACTTC
abundance: NA; v_gene: TRBV9; len: 13; d_gene: NA; j_gene: TRBJ2-1; CDR3aa: CASSVTDYNEQFF; CDR3nt: TGTGCCAGCAGCGTGACCGATTACAATGAGCAGTTCTTC